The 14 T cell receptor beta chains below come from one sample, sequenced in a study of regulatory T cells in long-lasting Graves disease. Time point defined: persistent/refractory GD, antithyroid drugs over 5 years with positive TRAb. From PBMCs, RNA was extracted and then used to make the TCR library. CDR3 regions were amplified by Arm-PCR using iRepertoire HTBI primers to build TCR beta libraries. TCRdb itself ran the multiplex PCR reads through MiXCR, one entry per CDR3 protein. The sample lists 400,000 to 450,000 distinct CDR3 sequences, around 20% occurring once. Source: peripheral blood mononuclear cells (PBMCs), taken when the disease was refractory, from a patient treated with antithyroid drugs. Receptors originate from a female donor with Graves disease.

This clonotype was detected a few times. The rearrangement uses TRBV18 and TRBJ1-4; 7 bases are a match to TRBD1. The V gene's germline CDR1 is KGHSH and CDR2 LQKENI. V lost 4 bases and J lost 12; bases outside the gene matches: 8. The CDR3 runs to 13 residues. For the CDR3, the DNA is TGTGCCAGCTCACGACCAACAGGGGCGCAACTGTTTTTT. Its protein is CASSRPTGAQLFF.

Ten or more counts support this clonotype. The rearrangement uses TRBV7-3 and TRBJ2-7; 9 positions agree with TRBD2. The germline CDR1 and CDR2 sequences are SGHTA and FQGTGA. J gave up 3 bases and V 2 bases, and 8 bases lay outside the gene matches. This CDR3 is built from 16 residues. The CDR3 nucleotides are TGTGCCAGCAGCTTAGCGGCTAGCGGGACGATCTACGAGCAGTACTTC. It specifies CASSLAASGTIYEQYF.

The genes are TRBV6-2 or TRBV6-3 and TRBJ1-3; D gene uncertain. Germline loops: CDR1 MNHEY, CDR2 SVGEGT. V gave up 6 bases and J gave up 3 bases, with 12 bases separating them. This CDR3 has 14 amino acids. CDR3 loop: CASRPSGLGNTIYF. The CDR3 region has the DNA TGTGCCAGCAGGCCTTCAGGACTTGGAAACACCATATATTTT.

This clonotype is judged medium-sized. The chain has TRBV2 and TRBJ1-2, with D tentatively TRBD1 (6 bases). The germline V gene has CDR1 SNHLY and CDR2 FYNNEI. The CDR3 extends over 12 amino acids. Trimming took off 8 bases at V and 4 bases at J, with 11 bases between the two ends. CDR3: CASFGQSYGYTF. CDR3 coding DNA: TGTGCCAGCTTTGGACAGAGCTATGGCTACACCTTC.

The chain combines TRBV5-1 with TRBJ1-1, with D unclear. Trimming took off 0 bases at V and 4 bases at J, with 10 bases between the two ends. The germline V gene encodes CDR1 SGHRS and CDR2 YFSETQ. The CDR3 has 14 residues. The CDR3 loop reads CASSLERLGTEAFF. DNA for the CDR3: TGCGCCAGCAGCTTGGAAAGGCTAGGCACTGAAGCTTTCTTT.

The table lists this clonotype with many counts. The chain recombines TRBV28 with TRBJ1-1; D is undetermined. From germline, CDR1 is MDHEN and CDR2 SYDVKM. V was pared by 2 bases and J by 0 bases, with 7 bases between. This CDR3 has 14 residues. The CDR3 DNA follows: TGTGCCAGCAGTTTACGGCTCATGAACACTGAAGCTTTCTTT. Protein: CASSLRLMNTEAFF.

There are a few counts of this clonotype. The CDR3 loop is CASSGSTTSEETQYF. The CDR3 nucleotides read TGTGCCAGCAGTGGATCAACCACGTCAGAAGAGACCCAGTACTTC. This chain connects TRBV25-1 to TRBJ2-5; no firm D call. CDR1 is MGHDK, CDR2 SYGVNS, per germline. The CDR3 contains 15 residues. Trimming shortened V by 4 bases and J by 3 bases, and 15 bases separated the two germline ends.

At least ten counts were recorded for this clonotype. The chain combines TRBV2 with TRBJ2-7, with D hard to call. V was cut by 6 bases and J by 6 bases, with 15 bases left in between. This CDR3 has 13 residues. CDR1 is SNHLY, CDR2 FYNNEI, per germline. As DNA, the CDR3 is TGTGCCAGCAGGGGTACACTTGGACGCGAGCAGTACTTC. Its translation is CASRGTLGREQYF.

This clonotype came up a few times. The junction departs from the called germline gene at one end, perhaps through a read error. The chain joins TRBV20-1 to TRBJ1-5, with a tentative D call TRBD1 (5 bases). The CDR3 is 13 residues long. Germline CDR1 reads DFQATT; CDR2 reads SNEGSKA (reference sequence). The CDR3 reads CSARAGGNQPQHF. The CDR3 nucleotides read TGCAGTGCAAGAGCCGGGGGGAATCAGCCCCAGCATTTT.

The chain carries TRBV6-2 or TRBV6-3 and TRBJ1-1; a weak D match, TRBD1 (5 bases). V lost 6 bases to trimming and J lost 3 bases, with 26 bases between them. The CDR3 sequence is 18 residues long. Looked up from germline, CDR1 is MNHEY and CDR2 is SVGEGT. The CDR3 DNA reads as TGTGCCAGCAGCCTACGACATCCGGCGGGGTTGGGGGACACTGAAGCTTTCTTT. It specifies CASSLRHPAGLGDTEAFF.

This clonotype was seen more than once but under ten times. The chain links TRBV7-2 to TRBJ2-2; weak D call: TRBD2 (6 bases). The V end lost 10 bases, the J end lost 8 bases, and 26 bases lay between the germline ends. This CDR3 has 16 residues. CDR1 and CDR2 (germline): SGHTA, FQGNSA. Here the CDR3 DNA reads TGTGCCACCCAAGAGGAGCGGGCTTATGTCCGTGGGGAGCTGTTTTTT. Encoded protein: CATQEERAYVRGELFF.

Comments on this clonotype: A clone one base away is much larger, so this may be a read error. In nucleotides, the CDR3 is TGTGCCGGCAGTACAATGGACATAAATCAGCCCCAGCATTTT. Protein sequence: CAGSTMDINQPQHF. This sequence joins TRBV28 and TRBJ1-5, with D perhaps TRBD1 (5 bases). CDR1 and CDR2 from the germline V gene are MDHEN and SYDVKM. The CDR3 contains 14 residues.

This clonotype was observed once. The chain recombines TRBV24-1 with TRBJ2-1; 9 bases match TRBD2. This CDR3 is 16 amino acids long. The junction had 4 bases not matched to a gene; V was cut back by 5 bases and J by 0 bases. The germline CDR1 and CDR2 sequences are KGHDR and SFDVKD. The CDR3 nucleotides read TGTGCCACCAGTGTCGCGGGAGGGAGCTCCTACAATGAGCAGTTCTTC. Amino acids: CATSVAGGSSYNEQFF.

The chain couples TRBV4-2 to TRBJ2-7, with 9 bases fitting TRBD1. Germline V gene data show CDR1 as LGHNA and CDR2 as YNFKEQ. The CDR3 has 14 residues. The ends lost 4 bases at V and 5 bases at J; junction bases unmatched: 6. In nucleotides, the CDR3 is TGTGCCAGCAGCCCCGGACAGGGGAGGCACGAGCAGTACTTC. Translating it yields CASSPGQGRHEQYF.